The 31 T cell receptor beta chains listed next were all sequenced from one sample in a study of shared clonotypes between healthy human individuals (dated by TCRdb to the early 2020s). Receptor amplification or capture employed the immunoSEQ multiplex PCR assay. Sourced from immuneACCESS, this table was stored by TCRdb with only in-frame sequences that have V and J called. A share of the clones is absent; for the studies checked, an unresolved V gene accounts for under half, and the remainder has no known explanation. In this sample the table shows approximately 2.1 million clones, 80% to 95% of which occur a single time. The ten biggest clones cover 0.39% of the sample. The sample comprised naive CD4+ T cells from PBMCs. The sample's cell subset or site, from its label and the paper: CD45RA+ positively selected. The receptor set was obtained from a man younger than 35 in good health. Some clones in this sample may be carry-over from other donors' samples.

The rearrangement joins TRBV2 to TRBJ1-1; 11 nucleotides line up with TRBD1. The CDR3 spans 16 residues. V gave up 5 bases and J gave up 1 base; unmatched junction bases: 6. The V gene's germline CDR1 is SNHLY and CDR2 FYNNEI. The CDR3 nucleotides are TGTGCCAGCAGTTGGAGGACAGGGGGCTCGAACACTGAAGCTTTCTTT. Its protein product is CASSWRTGGSNTEAFF. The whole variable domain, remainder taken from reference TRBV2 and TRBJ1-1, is EPEVTQTPSHQVTQMGQEVILRCVPISNHLYFYWYRQILGQKVEFLVSFYNNEISEKSEIFDDQFSVERPDGSNFTLKIRSTKLEDSAMYFCASSWRTGGSNTEAFFGQGTRLTVV.

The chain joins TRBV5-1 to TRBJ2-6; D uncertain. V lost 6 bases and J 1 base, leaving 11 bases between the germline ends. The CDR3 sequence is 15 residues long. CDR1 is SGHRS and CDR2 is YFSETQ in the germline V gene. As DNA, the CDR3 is TGCGCCAGCATCCTACTAAGTTCTGGGGCCAACGTCCTGACTTTC. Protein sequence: CASILLSSGANVLTF.

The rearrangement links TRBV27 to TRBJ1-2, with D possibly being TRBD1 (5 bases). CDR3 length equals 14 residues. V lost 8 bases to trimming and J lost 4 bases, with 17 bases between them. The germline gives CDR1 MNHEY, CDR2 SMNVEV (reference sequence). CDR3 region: CASRYLQERYGYTF. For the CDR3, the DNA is TGTGCCAGCCGATATCTACAGGAGCGCTATGGCTACACCTTC.

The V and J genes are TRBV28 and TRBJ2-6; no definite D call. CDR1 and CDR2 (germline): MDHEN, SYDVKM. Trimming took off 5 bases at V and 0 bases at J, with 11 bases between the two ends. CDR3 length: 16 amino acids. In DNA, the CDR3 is TGTGCCAGCAGTCCCCTAGGGCACTCTGGGGCCAACGTCCTGACTTTC. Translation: CASSPLGHSGANVLTF.

The CDR3 DNA reads as TGTGCCAGCAGCTTGAAAACGGGACGAACCTACGAGCAGTACTTC. It specifies CASSLKTGRTYEQYF. V gene TRBV5-4 combines with J gene TRBJ2-7; D is tentatively TRBD1 or TRBD2 (5 bases each). V was cut by 1 base and J by 2 bases, with 13 bases left in between. The CDR3 sequence is 15 residues long. Germline CDR1 and CDR2: SGHNT and YYREEE (reference sequence).

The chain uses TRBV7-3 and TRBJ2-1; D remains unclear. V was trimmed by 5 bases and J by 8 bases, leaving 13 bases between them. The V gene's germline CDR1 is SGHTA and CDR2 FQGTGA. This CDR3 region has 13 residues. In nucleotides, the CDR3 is TGTGCCAGCAGCCCCCCCCCTATGTATGAGCAGTTCTTC. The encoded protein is CASSPPPMYEQFF.

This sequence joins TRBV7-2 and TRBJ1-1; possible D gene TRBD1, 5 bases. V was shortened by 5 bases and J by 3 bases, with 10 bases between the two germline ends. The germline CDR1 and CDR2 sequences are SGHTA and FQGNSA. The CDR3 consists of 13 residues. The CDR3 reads CASSGGVHTEAFF. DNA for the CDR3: TGTGCCAGCAGCGGAGGGGTGCACACTGAAGCTTTCTTT. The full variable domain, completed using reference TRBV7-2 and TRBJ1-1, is GAGVSQSPSNKVTEKGKDVELRCDPISGHTALYWYRQSLGQGLEFLIYFQGNSAPDKSGLPSDRFSAERTGGSVSTLTIQRTQQEDSAVYLCASSGGVHTEAFFGQGTRLTVV.

CDR3 in DNA: TGTGCCAGCAGTGAAGGGCACGGCAATCAGCCCCAGCATTTT. Protein product: CASSEGHGNQPQHF. This chain connects TRBV6-1 to TRBJ1-5, with D unresolved. This CDR3 region has 14 residues. Germline lookup yields CDR1 MNHNS and CDR2 SASEGT. The V and J ends lost 1 base and 2 bases respectively, with 6 bases between them.

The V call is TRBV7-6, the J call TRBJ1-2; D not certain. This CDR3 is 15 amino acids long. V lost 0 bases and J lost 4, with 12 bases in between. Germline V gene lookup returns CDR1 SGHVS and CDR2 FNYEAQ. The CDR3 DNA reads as TGTGCCAGCAGCTTAGCGCGGGCGTTCCCCTATGGCTACACCTTC. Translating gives CASSLARAFPYGYTF.

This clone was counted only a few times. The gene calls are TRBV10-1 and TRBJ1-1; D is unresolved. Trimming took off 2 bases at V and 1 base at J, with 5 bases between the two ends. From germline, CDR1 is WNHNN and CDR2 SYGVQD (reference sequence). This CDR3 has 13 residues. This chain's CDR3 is CASSEDPNTEAFF. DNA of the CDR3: TGCGCCAGCAGTGAGGACCCGAACACTGAAGCTTTCTTT.

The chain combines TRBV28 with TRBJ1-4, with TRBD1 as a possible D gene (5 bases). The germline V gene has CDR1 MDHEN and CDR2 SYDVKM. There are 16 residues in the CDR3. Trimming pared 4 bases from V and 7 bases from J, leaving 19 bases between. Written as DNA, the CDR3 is TGTGCCAGCAGTTCCCCGCCCGGCAGGGCAGCTGAAAAACTGTTTTTT. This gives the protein CASSSPPGRAAEKLFF.

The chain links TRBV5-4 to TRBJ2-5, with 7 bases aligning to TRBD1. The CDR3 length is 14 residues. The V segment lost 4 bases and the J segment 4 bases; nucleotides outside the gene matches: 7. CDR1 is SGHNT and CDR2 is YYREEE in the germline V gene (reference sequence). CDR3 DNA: TGTGCCAGCAGCCCAAAGACAGGGCTAGAGACCCAGTACTTC. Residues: CASSPKTGLETQYF.

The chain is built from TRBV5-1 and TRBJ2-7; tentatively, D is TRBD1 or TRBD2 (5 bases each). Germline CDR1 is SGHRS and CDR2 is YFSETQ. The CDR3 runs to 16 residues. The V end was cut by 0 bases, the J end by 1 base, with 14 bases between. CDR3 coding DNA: TGCGCCAGCAGCTTGGGTGACAAGGGGAGATCCTACGAGCAGTACTTC. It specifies CASSLGDKGRSYEQYF.

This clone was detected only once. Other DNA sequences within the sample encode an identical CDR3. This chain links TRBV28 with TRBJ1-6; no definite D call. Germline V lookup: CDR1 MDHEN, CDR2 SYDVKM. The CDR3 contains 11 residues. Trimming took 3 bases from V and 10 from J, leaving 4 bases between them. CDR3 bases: TGTGCCAGCAGTTTCAGGTCACCCCTCCACTTT. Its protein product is CASSFRSPLHF. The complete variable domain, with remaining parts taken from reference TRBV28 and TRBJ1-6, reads DVKVTQSSRYLVKRTGEKVFLECVQDMDHENMFWYRQDPGLGLRLIYFSYDVKMKEKGDIPEGYSVSREKKERFSLILESASTNQTSMYLCASSFRSPLHFGNGTRLTVT.

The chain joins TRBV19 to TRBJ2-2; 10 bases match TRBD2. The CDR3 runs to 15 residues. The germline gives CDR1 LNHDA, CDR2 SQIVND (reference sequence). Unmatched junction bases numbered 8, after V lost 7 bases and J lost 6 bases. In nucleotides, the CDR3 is TGTGCCAGTACAGCGGGAGGGTCGGGTGCCGGGGAGCTGTTTTTT. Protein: CASTAGGSGAGELFF.

CDR3 sequence: CASSKGQAYLHYGYTF. CDR3 DNA sequence: TGTGCCAGCAGTAAGGGACAGGCCTATCTCCACTATGGCTACACCTTC. The chain combines TRBV28 with TRBJ1-2, with 8 bases lining up with TRBD1. The CDR3 consists of 16 residues. CDR1 is MDHEN, CDR2 SYDVKM, per germline. J gave up 3 bases and V 5 bases, and 11 bases lay outside the gene matches.

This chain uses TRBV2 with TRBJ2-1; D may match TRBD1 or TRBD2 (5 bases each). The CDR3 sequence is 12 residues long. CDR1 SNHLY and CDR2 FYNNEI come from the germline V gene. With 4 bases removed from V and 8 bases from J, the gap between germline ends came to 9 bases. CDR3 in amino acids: CASSGMGDEQFF. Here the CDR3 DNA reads TGTGCCAGCAGTGGAATGGGGGATGAGCAGTTCTTC.

The CDR3 coding sequence is TGTGCCAGCAAAGGGATCGCTGGGGCCAACGTCCTGACTTTC. Translated: CASKGIAGANVLTF. The chain links TRBV7-9 to TRBJ2-6, with D unclear. Trimming cost V 7 bases and J 2 bases, with 9 bases left between them. CDR1 is SEHNR, CDR2 FQNEAQ, per germline (reference sequence). CDR3 size: 14 residues.

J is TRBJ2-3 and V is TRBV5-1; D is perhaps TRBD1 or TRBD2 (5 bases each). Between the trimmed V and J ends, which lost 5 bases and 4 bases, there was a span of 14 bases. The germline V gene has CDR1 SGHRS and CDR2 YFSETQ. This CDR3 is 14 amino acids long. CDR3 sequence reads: CASRERAGPDTQYF. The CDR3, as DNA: TGCGCCAGCAGGGAGAGGGCAGGGCCAGATACGCAGTATTTT.

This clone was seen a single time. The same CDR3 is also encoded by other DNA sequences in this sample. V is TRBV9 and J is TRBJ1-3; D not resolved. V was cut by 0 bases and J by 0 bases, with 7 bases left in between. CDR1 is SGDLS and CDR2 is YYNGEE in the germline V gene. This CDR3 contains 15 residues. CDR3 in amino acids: CASSVEGSSGNTIYF. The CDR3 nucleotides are TGTGCCAGCAGCGTAGAGGGCAGCTCTGGAAACACCATATATTTT. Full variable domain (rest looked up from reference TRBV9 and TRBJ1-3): DSGVTQTPKHLITATGQRVTLRCSPRSGDLSVYWYQQSLDQGLQFLIQYYNGEERAKGNILERFSAQQFPDLHSELNLSSLELGDSALYFCASSVEGSSGNTIYFGEGSWLTVV.

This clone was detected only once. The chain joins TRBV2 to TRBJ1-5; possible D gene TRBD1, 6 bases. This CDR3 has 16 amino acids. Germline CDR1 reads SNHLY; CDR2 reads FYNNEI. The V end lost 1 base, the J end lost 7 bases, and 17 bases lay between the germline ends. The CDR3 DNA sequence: TGTGCCAGCAGTGAAGAGGGGGGACGATTAAAACAGCCCCAGCATTTT. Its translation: CASSEEGGRLKQPQHF.

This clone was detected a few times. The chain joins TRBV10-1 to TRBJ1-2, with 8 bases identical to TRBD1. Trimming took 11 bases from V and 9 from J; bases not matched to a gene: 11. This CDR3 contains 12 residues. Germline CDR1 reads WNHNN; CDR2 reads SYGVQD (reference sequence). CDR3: CASLGDRRRYTF. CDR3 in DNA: TGCGCCTCCTTAGGGGACAGGCGTCGCTACACCTTC.

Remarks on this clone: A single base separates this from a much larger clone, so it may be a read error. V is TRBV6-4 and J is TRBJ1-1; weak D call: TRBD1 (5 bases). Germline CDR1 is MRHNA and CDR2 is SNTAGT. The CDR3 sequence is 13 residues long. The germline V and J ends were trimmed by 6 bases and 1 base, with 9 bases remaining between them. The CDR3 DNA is TGTGCCAGCAGCTTCGACAGGAACACTGAAGCTTTCTTT. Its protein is CASSFDRNTEAFF.

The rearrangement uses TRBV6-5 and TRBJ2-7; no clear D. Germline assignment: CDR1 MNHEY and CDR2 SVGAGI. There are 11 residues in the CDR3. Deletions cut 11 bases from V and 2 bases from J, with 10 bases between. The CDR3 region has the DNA TGTGCCGCTTCGACCCCCTACGAGCAGTACTTC. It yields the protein CAASTPYEQYF.

CDR3 sequence: CASSPGDVAGVETQYF. CDR3 nucleotide sequence: TGTGCCAGCAGCCCTGGTGATGTAGCGGGAGTAGAGACCCAGTACTTC. V is TRBV9 and J is TRBJ2-5; 9 nucleotides match TRBD2. The trim removed 4 bases at V and 4 bases at J, leaving 11 bases unmatched. CDR3 length equals 16 residues. Looked up from germline, CDR1 is SGDLS and CDR2 is YYNGEE.

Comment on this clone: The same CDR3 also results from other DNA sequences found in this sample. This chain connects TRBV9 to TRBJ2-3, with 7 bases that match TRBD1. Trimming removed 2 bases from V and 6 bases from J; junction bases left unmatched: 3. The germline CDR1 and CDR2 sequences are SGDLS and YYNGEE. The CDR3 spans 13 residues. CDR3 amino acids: CASSVGTADTQYF. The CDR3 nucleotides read TGTGCCAGCAGCGTTGGGACAGCCGATACGCAGTATTTT.

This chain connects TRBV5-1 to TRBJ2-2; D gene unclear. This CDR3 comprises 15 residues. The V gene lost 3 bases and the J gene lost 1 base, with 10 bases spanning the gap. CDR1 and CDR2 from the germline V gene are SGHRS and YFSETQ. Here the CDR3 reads CASSSATWNTGELFF. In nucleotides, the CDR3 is TGCGCCAGCAGCTCGGCTACCTGGAACACCGGGGAGCTGTTTTTT. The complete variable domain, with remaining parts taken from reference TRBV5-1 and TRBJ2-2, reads KAGVTQTPRYLIKTRGQQVTLSCSPISGHRSVSWYQQTPGQGLQFLFEYFSETQRNKGNFPGRFSGRQFSNSRSEMNVSTLELGDSALYLCASSSATWNTGELFFGEGSRLTVL.

The CDR3 DNA sequence: TGTGCCAGCAATCCGAGTTCTTGGGGACAGGGGTTCGATCAGCCCCAGCATTTT. It is translated as CASNPSSWGQGFDQPQHF. J is TRBJ1-5 and V is TRBV27; 10 positions agree with TRBD1. CDR3 size: 18 residues. V shed 7 bases, J shed 5 bases, and the junction held 17 bases outside the gene matches. Germline CDR1 is MNHEY and CDR2 is SMNVEV (reference sequence).

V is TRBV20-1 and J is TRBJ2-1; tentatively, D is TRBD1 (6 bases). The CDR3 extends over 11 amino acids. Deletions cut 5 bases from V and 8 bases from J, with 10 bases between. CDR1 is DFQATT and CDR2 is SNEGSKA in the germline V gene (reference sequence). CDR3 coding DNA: TGCAGTGCTGGGAAGGGGGATGAGCAGTTCTTC. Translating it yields CSAGKGDEQFF.

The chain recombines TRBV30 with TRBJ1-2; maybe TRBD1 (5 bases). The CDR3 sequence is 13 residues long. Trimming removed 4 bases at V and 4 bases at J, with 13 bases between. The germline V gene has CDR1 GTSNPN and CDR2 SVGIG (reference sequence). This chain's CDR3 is CAWTPGTFYGYTF. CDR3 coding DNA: TGTGCCTGGACCCCCGGGACCTTCTATGGCTACACCTTC.

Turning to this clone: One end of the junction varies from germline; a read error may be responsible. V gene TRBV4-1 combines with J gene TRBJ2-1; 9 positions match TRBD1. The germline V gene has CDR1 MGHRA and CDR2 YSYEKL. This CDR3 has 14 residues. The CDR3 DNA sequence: TGCGCCAGCAGCCAAAAAGTCCCGGGACAGGGTCTAGTCTTC. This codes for CASSQKVPGQGLVF.